This TCR beta chain was found in a study of blood T cell repertoires in COVID-19. Study as a whole: Both acute and convalescent COVID-19 samples were obtained from the United States, Italy and Spain. PBMCs, B-cell-depleted T cells, or T cells were the source of the cDNA or gDNA that made up the material.

Original processing notes: Nucleated cell number was recorded as an estimate derived from reference gene primer amplification. Assay: immunoSEQ multiplex PCR; the TCRdb copy retains only in-frame clones and omits some. V, J and clone size are taken as reported in that table, and D and trimming were inferred from the DNA itself. The sample includes 230,000 or so clones, roughly 87% of them seen just once. CDR1 is KGHSH, CDR2 LQKENI, per germline. The CDR3 contains 16 residues. Germline trimming cut 3 bases from V and 2 bases from J; bases unmatched to any gene: 5. The chain joins TRBV18 to TRBJ2-2; 8 nucleotides line up with TRBD2. The sequencing input was peripheral blood. This receptor was identified in a man aged 40-49 years with active or convalescent COVID-19. CDR3: CASSPGLVINTGELFF. The CDR3 nucleotides read TGTGCCAGCTCACCGGGACTAGTGATAAACACCGGGGAGCTGTTTTTT.